This T cell receptor beta chain is from a study of molecular identifiers for immune sequencing clone quantification. Preparation of naive CD8 libraries involved roughly 18,000 to 1,100,000 sorted cells and 10%, 30% or 50% RNA. TCRdb reprocessed the PCR reads with MiXCR, giving one entry per CDR3 protein. The data contain about 320,000 distinct CDR3 sequences, around 21% of them seen just once; the ten biggest clones take up approximately 0.83%. Germline V CDR1 and CDR2: LGHDT, YNNKEL (reference sequence). J gave up 2 bases and V 3 bases, and 16 bases lay outside the gene matches. The CDR3 contains 20 residues.

The sequence was obtained from a human donor in good health. Some libraries in this study had Jurkat cell RNA spiked in. The rearrangement links TRBV3-1 to TRBJ2-6; 7 bases agree with TRBD2. Source material: naive CD8+ T cells from blood, with Jurkat cell RNA spiked in. Sample subset: FACS-sorted CD8+CD4-CCR7+CD45RA+ naive T cells. CDR3: CASSQGGGLRFFPGANVLTF. In DNA form, the CDR3 reads TGTGCCAGCAGCCAGGGGGGGGGTCTCAGGTTTTTCCCTGGGGCCAACGTCCTGACTTTC.